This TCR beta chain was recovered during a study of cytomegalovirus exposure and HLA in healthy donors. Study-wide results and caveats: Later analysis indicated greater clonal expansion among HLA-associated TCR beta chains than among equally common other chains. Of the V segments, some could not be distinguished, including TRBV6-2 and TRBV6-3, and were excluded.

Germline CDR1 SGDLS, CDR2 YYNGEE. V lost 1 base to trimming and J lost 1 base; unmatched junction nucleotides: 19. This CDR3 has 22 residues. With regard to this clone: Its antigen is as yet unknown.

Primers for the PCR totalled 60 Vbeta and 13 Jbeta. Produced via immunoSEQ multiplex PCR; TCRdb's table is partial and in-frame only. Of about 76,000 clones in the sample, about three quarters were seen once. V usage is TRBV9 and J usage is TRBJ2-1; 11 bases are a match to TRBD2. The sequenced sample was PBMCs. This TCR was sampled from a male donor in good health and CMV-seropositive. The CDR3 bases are TGTGCCAGCAGCGTAAACAGGAACTTCGAAACTAGCGGGAGTAAATCCTACAATGAGCAGTTCTTC. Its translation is CASSVNRNFETSGSKSYNEQFF.